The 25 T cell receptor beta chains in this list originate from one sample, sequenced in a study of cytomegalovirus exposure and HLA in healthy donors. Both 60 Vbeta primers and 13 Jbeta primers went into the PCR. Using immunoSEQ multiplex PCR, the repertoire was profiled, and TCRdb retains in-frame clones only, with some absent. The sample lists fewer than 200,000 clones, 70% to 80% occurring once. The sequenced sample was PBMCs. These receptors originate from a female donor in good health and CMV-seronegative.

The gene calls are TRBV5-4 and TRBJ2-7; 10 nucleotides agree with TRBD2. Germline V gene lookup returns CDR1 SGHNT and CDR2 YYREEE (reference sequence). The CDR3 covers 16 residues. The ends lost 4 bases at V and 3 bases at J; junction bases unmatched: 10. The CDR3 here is CASSPKGSGRDYEQYF. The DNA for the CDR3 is TGTGCCAGCAGCCCGAAGGGGAGCGGGAGGGACTACGAGCAGTACTTC.

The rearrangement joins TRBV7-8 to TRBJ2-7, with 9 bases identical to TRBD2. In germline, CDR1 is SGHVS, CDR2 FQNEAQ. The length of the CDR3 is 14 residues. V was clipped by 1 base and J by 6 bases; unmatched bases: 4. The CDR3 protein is CASSLGAGGSEQYF. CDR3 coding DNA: TGTGCCAGCAGCTTAGGAGCGGGAGGTTCCGAGCAGTACTTC.

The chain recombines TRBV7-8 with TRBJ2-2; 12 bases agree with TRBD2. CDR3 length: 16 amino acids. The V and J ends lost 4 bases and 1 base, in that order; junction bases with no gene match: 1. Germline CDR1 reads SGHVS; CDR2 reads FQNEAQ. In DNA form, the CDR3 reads TGTGCCAGCAGCTGGACTAGCGGGAAGAACACCGGGGAGCTGTTTTTT. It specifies CASSWTSGKNTGELFF. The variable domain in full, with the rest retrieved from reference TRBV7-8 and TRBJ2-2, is GAGVSQSPRYKVAKRGQDVALRCDPISGHVSLFWYQQALGQGPEFLTYFQNEAQLDKSGLPSDRFFAERPEGSVSTLKIQRTQQEDSAVYLCASSWTSGKNTGELFFGEGSRLTVL.

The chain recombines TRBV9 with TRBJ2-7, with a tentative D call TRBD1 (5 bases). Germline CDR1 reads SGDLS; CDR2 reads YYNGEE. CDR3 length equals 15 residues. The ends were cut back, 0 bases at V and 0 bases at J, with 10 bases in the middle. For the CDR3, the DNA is TGTGCCAGCAGCGTAGGACAGTCTCCCTCCTACGAGCAGTACTTC. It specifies CASSVGQSPSYEQYF.

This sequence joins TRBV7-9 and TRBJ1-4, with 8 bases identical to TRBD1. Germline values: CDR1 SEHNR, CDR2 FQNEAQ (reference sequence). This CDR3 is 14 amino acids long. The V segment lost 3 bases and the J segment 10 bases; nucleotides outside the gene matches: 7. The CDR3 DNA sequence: TGTGCCAGCAGCTTTGAGGCAGGGGGCGGAAAACTGTTTTTT. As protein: CASSFEAGGGKLFF.

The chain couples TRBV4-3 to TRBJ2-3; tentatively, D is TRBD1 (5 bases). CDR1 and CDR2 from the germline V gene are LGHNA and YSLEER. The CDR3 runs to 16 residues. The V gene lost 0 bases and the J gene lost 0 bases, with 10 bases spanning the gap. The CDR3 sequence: CASSQDYGASTDTQYF. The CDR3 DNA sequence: TGCGCCAGCAGCCAAGATTATGGGGCTAGCACAGATACGCAGTATTTT.

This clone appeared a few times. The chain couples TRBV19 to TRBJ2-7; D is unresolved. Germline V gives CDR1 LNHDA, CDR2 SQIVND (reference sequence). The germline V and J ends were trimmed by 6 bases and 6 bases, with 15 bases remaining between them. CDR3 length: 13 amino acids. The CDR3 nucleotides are TGTGCCAGTAGCCCACCCGGTCGAGGCGAGCAGTACTTC. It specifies CASSPPGRGEQYF. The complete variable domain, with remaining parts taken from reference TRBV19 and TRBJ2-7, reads DGGITQSPKYLFRKEGQNVTLSCEQNLNHDAMYWYRQDPGQGLRLIYYSQIVNDFQKGDIAEGYSVSREKKESFPLTVTSAQKNPTAFYLCASSPPGRGEQYFGPGTRLTVT.

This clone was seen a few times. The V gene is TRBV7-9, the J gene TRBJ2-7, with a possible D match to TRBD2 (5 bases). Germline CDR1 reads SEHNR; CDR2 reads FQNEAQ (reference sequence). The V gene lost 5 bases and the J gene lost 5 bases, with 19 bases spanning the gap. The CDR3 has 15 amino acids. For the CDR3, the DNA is TGTGCCAGCAGCCGAGCCCAACTAGGTTTCCACGAGCAGTACTTC. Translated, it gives CASSRAQLGFHEQYF. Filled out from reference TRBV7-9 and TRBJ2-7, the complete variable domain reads DTGVSQNPRHKITKRGQNVTFRCDPISEHNRLYWYRQTLGQGPEFLTYFQNEAQLEKSRLLSDRFSAERPKGSFSTLEIQRTEQGDSAMYLCASSRAQLGFHEQYFGPGTRLTVT.

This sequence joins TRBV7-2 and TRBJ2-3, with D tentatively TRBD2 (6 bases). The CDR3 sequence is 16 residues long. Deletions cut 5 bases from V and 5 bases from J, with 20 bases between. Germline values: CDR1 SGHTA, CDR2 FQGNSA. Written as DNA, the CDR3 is TGTGCCAGCAGCCCCGTTGCTAGTCGGGGGAAAGATACGCAGTATTTT. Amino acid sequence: CASSPVASRGKDTQYF.

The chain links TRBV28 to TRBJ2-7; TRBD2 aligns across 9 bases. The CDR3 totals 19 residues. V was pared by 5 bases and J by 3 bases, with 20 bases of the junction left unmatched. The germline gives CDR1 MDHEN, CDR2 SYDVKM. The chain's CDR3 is CASSLIGGLAGSPYYEQYF. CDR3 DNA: TGTGCCAGCAGTCTTATCGGGGGGCTAGCGGGAAGCCCTTACTACGAGCAGTACTTC.

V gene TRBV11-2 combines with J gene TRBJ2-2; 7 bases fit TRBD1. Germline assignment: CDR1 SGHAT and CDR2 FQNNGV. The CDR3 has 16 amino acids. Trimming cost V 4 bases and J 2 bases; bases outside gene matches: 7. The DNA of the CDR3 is TGTGCCAGCAGCTCTATCACAGGGGACAACACCGGGGAGCTGTTTTTT. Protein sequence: CASSSITGDNTGELFF.

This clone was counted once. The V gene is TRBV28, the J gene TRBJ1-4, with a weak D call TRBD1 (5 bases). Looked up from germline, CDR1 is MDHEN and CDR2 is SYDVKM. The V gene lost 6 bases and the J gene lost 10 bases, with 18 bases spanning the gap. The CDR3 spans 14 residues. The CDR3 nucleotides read TGTGCCAGCAGCATTGTCCAGGGCAAGGGAAAACTGTTTTTT. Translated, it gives CASSIVQGKGKLFF.

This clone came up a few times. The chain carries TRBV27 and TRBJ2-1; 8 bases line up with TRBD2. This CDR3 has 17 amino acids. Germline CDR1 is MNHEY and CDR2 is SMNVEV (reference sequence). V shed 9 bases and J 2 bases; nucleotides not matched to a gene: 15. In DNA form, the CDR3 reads TGTGCCAGTTCGACTAGCGTCCTCTTAGAGGCCTACAATGAGCAGTTCTTC. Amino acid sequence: CASSTSVLLEAYNEQFF.

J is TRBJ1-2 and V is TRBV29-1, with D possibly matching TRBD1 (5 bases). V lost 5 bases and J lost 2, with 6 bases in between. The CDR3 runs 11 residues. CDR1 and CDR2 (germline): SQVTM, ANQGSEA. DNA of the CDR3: TGCAGCGTTAAGGGGAACTATGGCTACACCTTC. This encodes CSVKGNYGYTF.

The CDR3 DNA reads as TGTGCCAGCAGCCCAACAGGGACGGGCAATCAGCCCCAGCATTTT. Its protein product is CASSPTGTGNQPQHF. The V gene is TRBV28, the J gene TRBJ1-5; D possibly corresponds to TRBD1 (6 bases). V lost 6 bases to trimming and J lost 2 bases, with 14 bases between them. The CDR3 loop spans 15 amino acids. The germline V gene encodes CDR1 MDHEN and CDR2 SYDVKM.

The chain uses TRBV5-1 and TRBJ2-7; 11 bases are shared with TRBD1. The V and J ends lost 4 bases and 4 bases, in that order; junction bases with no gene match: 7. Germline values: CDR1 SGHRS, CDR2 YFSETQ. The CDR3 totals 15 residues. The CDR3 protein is CASSGRDRGNYEQYF. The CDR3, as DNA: TGCGCCAGCAGCGGCCGGGACAGGGGGAATTACGAGCAGTACTTC.

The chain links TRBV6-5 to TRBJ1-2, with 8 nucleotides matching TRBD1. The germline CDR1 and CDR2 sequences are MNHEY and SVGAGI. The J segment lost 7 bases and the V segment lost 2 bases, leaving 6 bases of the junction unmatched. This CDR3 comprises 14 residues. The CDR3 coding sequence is TGTGCCAGCAGTTACGGACAGGGAATATCTGGCTACACCTTC. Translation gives CASSYGQGISGYTF.

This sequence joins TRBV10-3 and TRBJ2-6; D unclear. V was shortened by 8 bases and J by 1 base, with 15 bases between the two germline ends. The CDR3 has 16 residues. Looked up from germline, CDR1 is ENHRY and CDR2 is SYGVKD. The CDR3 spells CAIQAPPPSGANVLTF. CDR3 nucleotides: TGTGCCATCCAAGCCCCCCCACCTTCTGGGGCCAACGTCCTGACTTTC.

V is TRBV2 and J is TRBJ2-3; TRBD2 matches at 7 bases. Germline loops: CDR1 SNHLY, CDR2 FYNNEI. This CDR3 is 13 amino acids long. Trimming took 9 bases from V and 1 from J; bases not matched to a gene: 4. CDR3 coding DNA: TGTGCCAGGAGTAGCGGGCGCACAGATACGCAGTATTTT. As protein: CARSSGRTDTQYF.

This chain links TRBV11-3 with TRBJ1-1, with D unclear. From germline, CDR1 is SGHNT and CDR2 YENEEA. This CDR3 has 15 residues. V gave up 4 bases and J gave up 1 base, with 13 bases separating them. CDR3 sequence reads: CASSSGAASNTEAFF. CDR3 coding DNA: TGTGCCAGCAGCTCAGGAGCGGCGTCGAACACTGAAGCTTTCTTT. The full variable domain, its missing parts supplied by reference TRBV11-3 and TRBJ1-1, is EAGVVQSPRYKIIEKKQPVAFWCNPISGHNTLYWYLQNLGQGPELLIRYENEEAVDDSQLPKDRFSAERLKGVDSTLKIQPAELGDSAVYLCASSSGAASNTEAFFGQGTRLTVV.

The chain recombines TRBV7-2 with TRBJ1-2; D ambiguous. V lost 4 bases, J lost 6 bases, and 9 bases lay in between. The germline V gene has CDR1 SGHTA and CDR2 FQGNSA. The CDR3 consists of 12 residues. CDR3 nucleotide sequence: TGTGCCAGCAGCTCTTACAGAGATGGCTACACCTTC. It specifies CASSSYRDGYTF. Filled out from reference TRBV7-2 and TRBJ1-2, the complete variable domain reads GAGVSQSPSNKVTEKGKDVELRCDPISGHTALYWYRQSLGQGLEFLIYFQGNSAPDKSGLPSDRFSAERTGGSVSTLTIQRTQQEDSAVYLCASSSYRDGYTFGSGTRLTVV.

The CDR3: CASSTYSSGASYNEQFF. DNA of the CDR3: TGTGCCAGTAGTACCTACTCTAGCGGGGCCTCCTACAATGAGCAGTTCTTC. The chain uses TRBV19 and TRBJ2-1; 9 nucleotides align to TRBD2. The CDR3 runs to 17 residues. V shed 4 bases, J shed 0 bases, and the junction held 7 bases outside the gene matches. In germline, CDR1 is LNHDA, CDR2 SQIVND (reference sequence).

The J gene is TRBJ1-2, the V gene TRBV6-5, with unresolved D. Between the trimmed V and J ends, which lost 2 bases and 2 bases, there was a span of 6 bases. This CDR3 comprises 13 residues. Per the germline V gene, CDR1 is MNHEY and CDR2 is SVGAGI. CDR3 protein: CASSYDGNYGYTF. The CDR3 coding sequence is TGTGCCAGCAGTTACGACGGGAACTATGGCTACACCTTC.

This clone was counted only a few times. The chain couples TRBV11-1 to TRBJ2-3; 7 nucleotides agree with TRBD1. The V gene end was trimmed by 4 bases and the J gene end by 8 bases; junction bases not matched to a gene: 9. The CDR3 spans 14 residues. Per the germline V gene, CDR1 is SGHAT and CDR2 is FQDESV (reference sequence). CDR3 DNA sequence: TGTGCCAGCAGCTCGGGACAGAACTCAGCTACGCAGTATTTT. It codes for CASSSGQNSATQYF.

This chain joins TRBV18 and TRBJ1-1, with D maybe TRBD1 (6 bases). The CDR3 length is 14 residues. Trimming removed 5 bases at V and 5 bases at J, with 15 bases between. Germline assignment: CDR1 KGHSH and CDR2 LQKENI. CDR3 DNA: TGTGCCAGCTCATCCCAGGGGAGTGAGACTGAAGCTTTCTTT. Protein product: CASSSQGSETEAFF.